The entry below gives a single T cell receptor beta chain sequence along with its context. The specificity of this receptor is unknown. No much larger clone exists at a distance of one base, and base qualities are not known. The TCR beta CDR3 regions were amplified from the RNA transcripts. A first-round RT-PCR of the TCR CDR3 used the HTBI primer set with the Qiagen OneStep RT-PCR kit. Libraries were constructed in a second round of multiplex PCR, after which size selection and purification were carried out. The libraries were sequenced on an Illumina HiSeq2000 using paired-end 100 bp reads. The source study handled its data this way. Raw data were processed with SOAPnuke, discarding reads with adapters, uncalled bases, mean Phred below 15, or no exact constant-primer or identifier match. High-quality paired reads were merged using COPE v1.2.5, and each unique nucleotide sequence was defined as a clonotype. MiTCR v1.1 was used to align clonotypes to the IMGT TRBV, TRBD and TRBJ reference segments. Only V-J combinations with frequency above 0.0001, covering roughly 99% of repertoires, were analysed. The TCS score was defined as F50 (clonal expansion) divided by E x V (chaos), with BLOSUM62-based TCRdist calculated between CDR3 peptides within each V-J. Welch's t-statistics and random forest reduced 500 to 650 V-J features to 10 to 15, which were used in a naive Bayes classifier (R e1071). The public reads were reanalyzed by TCRdb: fastp trimming at Q25, MiXCR alignment, in-frame beta chains only. CDR3 protein duplicates are merged, each entry listing the most common genes and DNA. What appears here as the V and J calls and clone size reflects TCRdb's work, not the paper's. The sample records 530,000 or so distinct CDR3 sequences, approximately 25% of which are singletons. Roughly 10% of the sample goes to the ten largest clones.

The data are from a study of T cells in Graves' hyperthyroidism and ophthalmopathy (dated 2019 in TCRdb). In the study overall: Peripheral blood samples were taken at initial diagnosis, before any treatment was given. An independent validation cohort of under 20 hyperthyroidism patients and 17 patients who later progressed to ophthalmopathy tested prospective prediction of ophthalmopathy. TCR Vbeta CDR3 sequencing of roughly 140 peripheral blood samples (approximately 44 ophthalmopathy, approximately 80 hyperthyroidism and some 17 progressor patients) is reported in the paper. In addition, the study compared T-cell repertoires in thyroid tissue and in blood from roughly 6 Graves' hyperthyroidism patients. To identify TCR V-J signatures that set the groups apart, the researchers used a discovery cohort of 100 patients, made up of roughly 45 with Graves' ophthalmopathy and 57 with stable Graves' hyperthyroidism. Following sampling, methimazole starting at 30 mg daily was given to hyperthyroidism patients, and high-dose intravenous methylprednisolone was given to ophthalmopathy patients. The roughly 90 discovery patients were divided at random into training and test sets in a 7:3 ratio. The paper as a whole reports these results and caveats: Most expanded thyroid clonotypes (frequency above 0.001) were also found in blood, which suggests that blood repertoires may mirror thyroid immune responses. In validation, the model predicted progression to ophthalmopathy with roughly 70% sensitivity and less than 75% specificity, a median of approximately 6.7 months before onset. No statistical method was used to set the sample size in advance, and investigators knew the group allocation. A 13 V-J signature model separated ophthalmopathy from stable hyperthyroidism, with about 88% sensitivity and 81.08% specificity in cross-validation and 80%/75% in testing.

Ophthalmopathy patients had moderately to severely active disease, with a Clinical Activity Score of 3 or more, a NOSPECS grade of 4 or more, and a disease duration of less than 3 months. Patients with uncontrolled infections, other autoimmune diseases, pregnancy or lactation were excluded. Diagnoses were established on the basis of clinical symptoms, serum thyroxine and TRAb, thyroid ultrasound, and orbital computed tomography. PBMCs were separated from over 9 ml of fresh peripheral blood using Ficoll-Paque density gradient centrifugation. Total RNA was extracted using Trizol reagent, and RNA quality was assessed on an Agilent 2100 Bioanalyzer. The CDR3, from cysteine to phenylalanine, totals 16 residues. Only CDR3 DNA is held: 48 bases, read in frame from base 1. As encoded in the germline V gene (reference sequence), CDR1 is MNHEY while CDR2 is SMNVEV. Ends trimmed: V by 8 bases, J by 3 bases; bases unmatched to a gene: 16.

The specimen was blood. This clonotype originated in a woman under 40 with Graves' ophthalmopathy. Recombination connected TRBV27 to TRBJ2-7, with TRBD1 identical over 7 junction bases. The base sequence is TGTGCCAGCTTGGACAGGTTCCTCAGGTTCCGCTACGAGCAGTACTTC. Translated, it gives CASLDRFLRFRYEQYF.